Listed below are T cell receptor beta chains from one sample, sequenced in a study of glioma-infiltrating T cells. TCRdb re-called the multiplex PCR reads through MiXCR, storing one row per CDR3 protein. The table includes a few hundred thousand distinct CDR3 sequences, roughly two fifths detected once. The sequenced sample was glioma tissue, nonneoplastic brain tissue, or PBMCs (not recorded which). The receptor set was obtained from a human donor with low-grade glioma or glioblastoma, undergoing nonglioma brain surgery, or in good health (not recorded which). Each CDR3 is given with its conserved first and last residue. The order of the fields is V gene, J gene, D gene, clone size, CDR3 protein, CDR3 DNA. The D gene is left open where the match is weak. A clone size is listed for some rows: how often the clone was seen (once, few, many), or a class if it is expanded.

>TRBV4-3|TRBJ1-2|.|.
CASSQETRLNYGYTF
TGCGCCAGCAGCCAAGAAACCAGGCTTAACTATGGCTACACCTTC
>TRBV27|TRBJ2-2|.|.
CASSLSIWGNGELFF
TGTGCCAGCAGTTTATCGATTTGGGGGAACGGGGAGCTGTTTTTT
>TRBV25-1|TRBJ1-6|TRBD1|.
CASSGQGLSSYNSPLRF
TGTGCCAGCAGCGGACAGGGGCTGAGCTCCTATAATTCACCCCTCCGCTTT
>TRBV15|TRBJ1-1|TRBD1|many
CATSNPGQMNTEAFF
TGTGCCACCAGCAACCCGGGACAGATGAACACTGAAGCTTTCTTT
>TRBV6-1|TRBJ2-3|.|.
CASSGRTGTDTQYF
TGTGCCAGCAGTGGGCGGACTGGCACAGATACGCAGTATTTT
>TRBV11-2|TRBJ2-3|TRBD2|few
CASSLVLAGEADTQYF
TGTGCCAGCAGCTTAGTACTAGCGGGAGAGGCGGATACGCAGTATTTT
>TRBV12-3/TRBV12-4|TRBJ1-2|.|once
CASSFLGGLGHGYTF
TGTGCCAGCAGTTTCCTCGGGGGTCTCGGCCATGGCTACACCTTC
>TRBV28|TRBJ2-1|.|few
CATLTLSSYNEQFF
TGTGCCACCCTTACACTTAGCTCCTACAATGAGCAGTTCTTC
>TRBV29-1|TRBJ1-2|TRBD1|.
CSVSQGPYGYTF
TGCAGCGTATCACAGGGGCCCTATGGCTACACCTTC
>TRBV20-1|TRBJ2-7|.|.
CSAHSALANYDQYF
TGCAGTGCTCACTCCGCGCTAGCAAACTACGACCAGTACTTC
>TRBV28|TRBJ2-1|TRBD2|.
CASSFLLAGTNEQFF
TGTGCCAGCAGTTTCTTACTAGCGGGGACCAATGAGCAGTTCTTC
>TRBV25-1|TRBJ1-3|.|.
CASSPQGSSSGNTIYF
TGTGCCAGCAGTCCGCAAGGTTCGTCCTCCGGAAACACCATATATTTT
>TRBV5-6|TRBJ2-7|.|.
CASSFMGAYEQYF
TGTGCCAGCAGCTTTATGGGTGCCTACGAGCAGTACTTC
>TRBV27|TRBJ2-1|TRBD1|many
CASSPSGTGLNNEQFF
TGTGCCAGCAGTCCATCCGGGACAGGGTTAAACAATGAGCAGTTCTTC
>TRBV27|TRBJ2-4|TRBD1|few
CASSFGTGGNIQYF
TGTGCCAGCAGTTTCGGGACAGGGGGGAACATTCAGTACTTC
>TRBV2|TRBJ1-2|.|.
CASSPEVALGYTF
TGTGCCAGCAGTCCAGAGGTGGCCCTCGGCTACACCTTC
>TRBV27|TRBJ2-7|.|many
CASRGQNNYEQYF
TGTGCCAGCCGGGGGCAGAACAATTACGAGCAGTACTTC
>TRBV28|TRBJ2-7|TRBD2|.
CASSPIVLAVAYEQYF
TGTGCCAGCAGTCCTATCGTGCTAGCGGTAGCTTACGAGCAGTACTTC
>TRBV7-2|TRBJ2-3|.|many
CASSLRGIRDTQYF
TGTGCCAGCAGCTTGCGGGGTATTCGTGATACGCAGTATTTT
>TRBV18|TRBJ2-5|.|.
CASSPETQETQYF
TGTGCCAGCTCTCCGGAGACTCAAGAGACCCAGTACTTC
>TRBV20-1|TRBJ2-7|TRBD1|many
CSATTYRDRGSEQYF
TGCAGTGCCACGACCTACCGGGACAGGGGTTCCGAGCAGTACTTC
>TRBV6-2/TRBV6-3|TRBJ2-2|TRBD2|.
CASSRPGLATTGELFF
TGTGCCAGCAGTCGACCGGGACTAGCGACCACCGGGGAGCTGTTTTTT
>TRBV4-2|TRBJ2-2|.|.
CASSQDPVELSGGTGELFF
TGTGCCAGCAGCCAAGATCCGGTTGAGCTCTCTGGGGGCACCGGGGAGCTGTTTTTT
>TRBV20-1|TRBJ1-2|.|many
CSAGRSSDYGYTF
TGCAGTGCTGGTAGGAGTAGTGACTATGGCTACACCTTC
>TRBV2|TRBJ2-5|TRBD1|.
CASRWDRAETQYF
TGTGCCAGCAGATGGGACAGGGCTGAGACCCAGTACTTC
>TRBV15|TRBJ1-6|.|.
CATSRDRDNSPLHF
TGTGCCACCAGCAGGGACAGAGATAATTCACCCCTCCACTTT
>TRBV20-1|TRBJ2-7|TRBD1|few
CSARGQGVRVGEQQYF
TGCAGTGCTAGAGGTCAGGGGGTACGTGTAGGCGAGCAGCAGTACTTC
>TRBV19|TRBJ1-5|.|.
CASSISSIRLSLHF
TGTGCCAGTAGTATCTCAAGTATCCGCCTATCCTTGCATTTT
>TRBV20-1|TRBJ2-3|.|few
CSAAYTSRPTDTQYF
TGCAGTGCTGCATATACTAGCCGGCCAACAGATACGCAGTATTTT
>TRBV6-2/TRBV6-3|TRBJ2-1|.|many
CASSLTGTEPYNEQFF
TGTGCCAGCAGTCTAACCGGGACGGAGCCCTACAATGAGCAGTTCTTC
>TRBV20-1|TRBJ1-6|.|.
CGASMNWRLDSPLHF
TGCGGTGCTAGTATGAACTGGAGGTTAGATTCACCCCTCCACTTT
>TRBV20-1|TRBJ1-1|.|.
CNAETGVRPEAFF
TGCAATGCGGAGACAGGAGTAAGGCCTGAAGCTTTCTTT
>TRBV7-2|TRBJ1-1|.|.
CASSLRGQTEAFF
TGTGCCAGCAGCTTAAGGGGACAAACTGAAGCTTTCTTT
>TRBV28|TRBJ2-5|.|.
CASSLADRQQYF
TGTGCCAGCAGTTTAGCAGACAGGCAACAGTACTTC
>TRBV4-3|TRBJ1-1|.|.
CASSQVDGDTEAFF
TGCGCCAGCAGCCAAGTTGACGGGGACACTGAAGCTTTCTTT